This entry is about one T cell receptor beta chain. Antigen: not known. This sample stems from a study of cytomegalovirus exposure and HLA in healthy donors. Findings of the study overall: Researchers counted roughly 150 TCR beta chains as cytomegalovirus-associated. CMV antigen specificity was confirmed in vitro for a few CMV-associated chains.

This CDR3 has 14 amino acids. The germline V gene encodes CDR1 SGHDN and CDR2 FVKESK. Deletions cut 2 bases from V and 3 bases from J, with 9 bases between. TCRdb's table, derived via immunoSEQ multiplex PCR, lists solely in-frame clones and lacks some. Among 150,000 to 200,000 clones, 80% to 90% were seen once, and the ten largest hold roughly 1.2%. The sequenced sample consisted of PBMCs. The origin of this receptor is a woman between 25 and 40 years old in good health and CMV-seronegative. The chain has TRBV14 and TRBJ2-3; D unresolved. CDR3 in amino acids: CASSQTVRTDTQYF. In DNA, the CDR3 is TGTGCCAGCAGCCAAACGGTGCGGACAGATACGCAGTATTTT.